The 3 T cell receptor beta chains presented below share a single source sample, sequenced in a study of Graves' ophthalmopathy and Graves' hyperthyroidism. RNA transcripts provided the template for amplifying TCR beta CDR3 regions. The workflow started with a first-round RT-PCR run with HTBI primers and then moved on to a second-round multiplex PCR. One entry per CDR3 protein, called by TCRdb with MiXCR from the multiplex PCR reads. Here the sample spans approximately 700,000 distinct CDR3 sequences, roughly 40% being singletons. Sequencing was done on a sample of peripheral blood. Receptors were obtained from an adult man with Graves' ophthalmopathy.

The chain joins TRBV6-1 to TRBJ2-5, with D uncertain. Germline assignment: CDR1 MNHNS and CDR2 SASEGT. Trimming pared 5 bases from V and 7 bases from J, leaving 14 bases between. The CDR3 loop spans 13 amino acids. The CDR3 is CASSLSNTGTQYF. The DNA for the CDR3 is TGTGCCAGCAGTCTATCGAACACGGGGACCCAGTACTTC.

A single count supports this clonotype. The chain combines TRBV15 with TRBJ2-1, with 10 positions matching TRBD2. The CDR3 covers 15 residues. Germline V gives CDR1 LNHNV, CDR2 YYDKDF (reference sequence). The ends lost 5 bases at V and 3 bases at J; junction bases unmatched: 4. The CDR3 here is CATSEAGGDYNEQFF. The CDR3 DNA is TGTGCCACCAGCGAAGCGGGAGGGGACTACAATGAGCAGTTCTTC. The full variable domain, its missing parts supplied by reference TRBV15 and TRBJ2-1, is DAMVIQNPRYQVTQFGKPVTLSCSQTLNHNVMYWYQQKSSQAPKLLFHYYDKDFNNEADTPDNFQSRRPNTSFCFLDIRSPGLGDTAMYLCATSEAGGDYNEQFFGPGTRLTVL.

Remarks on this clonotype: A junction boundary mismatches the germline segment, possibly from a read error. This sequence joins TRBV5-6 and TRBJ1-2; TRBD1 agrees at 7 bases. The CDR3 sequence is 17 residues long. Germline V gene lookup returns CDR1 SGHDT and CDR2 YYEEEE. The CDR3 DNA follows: TGTGCCAGCGGCTTGGGGGCGACAGGGCATGGTAACTATGGCTACACCTTC. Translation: CASGLGATGHGNYGYTF.